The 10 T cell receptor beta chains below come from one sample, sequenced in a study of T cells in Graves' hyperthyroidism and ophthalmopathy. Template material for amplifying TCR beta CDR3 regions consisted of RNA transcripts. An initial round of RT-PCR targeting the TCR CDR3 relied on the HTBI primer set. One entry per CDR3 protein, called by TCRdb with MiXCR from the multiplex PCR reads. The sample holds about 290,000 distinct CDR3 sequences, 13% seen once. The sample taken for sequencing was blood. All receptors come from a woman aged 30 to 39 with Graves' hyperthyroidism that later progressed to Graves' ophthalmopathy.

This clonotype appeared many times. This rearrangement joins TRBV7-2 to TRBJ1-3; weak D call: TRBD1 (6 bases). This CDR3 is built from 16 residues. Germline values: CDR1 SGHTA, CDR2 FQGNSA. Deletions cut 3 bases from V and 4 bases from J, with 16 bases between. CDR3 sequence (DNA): TGTGCCAGCAGCTTTATCCCCGGGACAACCGGAAACACCATATATTTT. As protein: CASSFIPGTTGNTIYF.

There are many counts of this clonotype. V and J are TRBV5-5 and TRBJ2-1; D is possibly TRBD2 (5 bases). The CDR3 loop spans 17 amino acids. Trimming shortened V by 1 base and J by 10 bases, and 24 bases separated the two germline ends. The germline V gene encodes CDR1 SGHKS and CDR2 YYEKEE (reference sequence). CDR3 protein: CASSLSRPSGLDLEQFF. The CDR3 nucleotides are TGTGCCAGCAGCTTGTCGAGACCGAGCGGCCTTGACTTAGAGCAGTTCTTC.

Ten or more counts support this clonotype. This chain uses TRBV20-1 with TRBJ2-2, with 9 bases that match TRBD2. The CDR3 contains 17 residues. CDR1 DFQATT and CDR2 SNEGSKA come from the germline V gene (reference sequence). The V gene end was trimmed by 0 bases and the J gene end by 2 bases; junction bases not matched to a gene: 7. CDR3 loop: CSARDPGGRVNTGELFF. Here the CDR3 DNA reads TGCAGTGCTAGAGACCCAGGCGGGAGGGTTAACACCGGGGAGCTGTTTTTT.

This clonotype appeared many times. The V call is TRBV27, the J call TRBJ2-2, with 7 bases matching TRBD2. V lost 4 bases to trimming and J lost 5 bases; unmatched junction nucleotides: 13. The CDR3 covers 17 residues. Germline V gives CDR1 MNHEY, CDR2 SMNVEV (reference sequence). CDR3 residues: CASSSPLGEGQTGELFF. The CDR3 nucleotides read TGTGCCAGCAGTTCCCCTTTGGGGGAGGGCCAAACCGGGGAGCTGTTTTTT.

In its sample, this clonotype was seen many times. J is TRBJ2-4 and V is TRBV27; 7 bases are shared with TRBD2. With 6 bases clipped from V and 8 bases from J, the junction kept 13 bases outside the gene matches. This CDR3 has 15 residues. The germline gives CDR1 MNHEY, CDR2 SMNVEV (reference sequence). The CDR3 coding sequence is TGTGCCAGCAGCCCCGTAAGTGGGAGGGCCCACATTCAGTACTTC. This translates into CASSPVSGRAHIQYF.

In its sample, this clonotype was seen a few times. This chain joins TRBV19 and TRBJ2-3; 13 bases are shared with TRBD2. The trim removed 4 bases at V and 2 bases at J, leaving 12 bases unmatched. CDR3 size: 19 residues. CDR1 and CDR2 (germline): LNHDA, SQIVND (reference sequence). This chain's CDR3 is CASSTYGLAGDLNTDTQYF. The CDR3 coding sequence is TGTGCCAGTAGTACTTACGGACTAGCGGGAGACCTAAACACAGATACGCAGTATTTT.

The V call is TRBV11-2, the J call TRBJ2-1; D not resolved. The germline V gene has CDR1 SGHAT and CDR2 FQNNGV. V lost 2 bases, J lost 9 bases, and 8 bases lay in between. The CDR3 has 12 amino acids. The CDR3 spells CASSLQVFEQFF. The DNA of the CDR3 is TGTGCCAGCAGCTTACAGGTTTTTGAGCAGTTCTTC.

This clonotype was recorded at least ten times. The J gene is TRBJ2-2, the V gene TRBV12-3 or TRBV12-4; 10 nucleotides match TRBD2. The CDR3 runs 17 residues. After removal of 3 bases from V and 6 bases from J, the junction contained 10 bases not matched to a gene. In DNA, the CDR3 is TGTGCCAGCAGTTTTTCGAGGCTAGCGGGAGAGGCCGGGGAGCTGTTTTTT. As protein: CASSFSRLAGEAGELFF.

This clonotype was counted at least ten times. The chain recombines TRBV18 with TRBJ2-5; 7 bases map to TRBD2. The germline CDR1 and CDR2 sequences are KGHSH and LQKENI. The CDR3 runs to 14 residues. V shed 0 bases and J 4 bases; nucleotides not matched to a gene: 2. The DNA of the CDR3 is TGTGCCAGCTCACCACCAGGGGAGGGAGAGACCCAGTACTTC. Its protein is CASSPPGEGETQYF.

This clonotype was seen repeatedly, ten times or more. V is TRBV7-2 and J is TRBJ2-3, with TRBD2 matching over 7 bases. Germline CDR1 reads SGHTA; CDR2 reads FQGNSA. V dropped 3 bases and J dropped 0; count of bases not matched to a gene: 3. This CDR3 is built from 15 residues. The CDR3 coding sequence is TGTGCCAGCAGCTTCAGCGGGACCAGCACAGATACGCAGTATTTT. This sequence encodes CASSFSGTSTDTQYF.